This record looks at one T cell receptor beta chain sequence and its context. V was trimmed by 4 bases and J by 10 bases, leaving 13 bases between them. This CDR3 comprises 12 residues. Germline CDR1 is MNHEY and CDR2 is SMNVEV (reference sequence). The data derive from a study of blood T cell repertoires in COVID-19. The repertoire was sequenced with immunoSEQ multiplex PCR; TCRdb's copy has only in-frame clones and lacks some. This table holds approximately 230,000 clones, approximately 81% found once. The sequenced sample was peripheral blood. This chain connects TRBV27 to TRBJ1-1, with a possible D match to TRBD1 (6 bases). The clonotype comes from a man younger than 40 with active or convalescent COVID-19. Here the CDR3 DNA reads TGTGCCAGCAGTTCGGGGGGCAGGGGAGCTTTCTTT. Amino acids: CASSSGGRGAFF.